The rows below give T cell receptor beta chains drawn from one sample of a study of blood T cell repertoires in COVID-19. Method: immunoSEQ multiplex PCR; TCRdb's copy keeps in-frame clones and lacks some. This sample yields around 400,000 clones, of which roughly 90% are seen a single time; roughly 1.2% belongs to the top ten. The sequenced sample consisted of peripheral blood. These receptors were obtained from a man in his forties with acute or convalescent COVID-19. Both conserved end residues are part of each CDR3. A D gene is named only where the DNA matches it firmly. The size entry is marked missing in some rows and otherwise reads once, few, many or a size class.

v_gene	len	j_gene	d_gene	abundance	CDR3nt	CDR3aa
TRBV27	14	TRBJ1-5	NA	few	TGTGCCAGCAGTTTCGGTCGCGGTAATCAGCCCCAGCATTTT	CASSFGRGNQPQHF
TRBV13	13	TRBJ2-7	NA	NA	TGTGCCAGCAGCCTATCCCGCTCGCGCGAGCAGTACTTC	CASSLSRSREQYF
TRBV10-3	12	TRBJ2-3	NA	NA	TGTGCCATCAGCGACAACACAGATACGCAGTATTTT	CAISDNTDTQYF
TRBV23-1	17	TRBJ2-3	NA	NA	TGCGCCAGCAGTCACACAACCGGACAGATCTCCACAGATACGCAGTATTTT	CASSHTTGQISTDTQYF
TRBV7-6	16	TRBJ2-1	NA	few	TGTGCCAGCAGCGCCAGACTGGGGAGCTCCTACAATGAGCAGTTCTTC	CASSARLGSSYNEQFF
TRBV5-1	14	TRBJ1-1	NA	NA	TGCGCCAGCAGCTTTGAATCCAGGGCGACTGAAGCTTTCTTT	CASSFESRATEAFF
TRBV7-3	15	TRBJ2-3	TRBD2	NA	TGTGCCAGCAGCCCGAGAGCGGGGGCCGCAGATACGCAGTATTTT	CASSPRAGAADTQYF
TRBV2	13	TRBJ1-5	NA	few	TGTGCCAGCAGTGTAGCTCAGAATCAGCCCCAGCATTTT	CASSVAQNQPQHF
TRBV5-4	14	TRBJ2-7	TRBD1	once	TGTGCCAGCAGCCCGGGACAGGGGGACTACGAGCAGTACTTC	CASSPGQGDYEQYF
TRBV27	15	TRBJ2-1	TRBD2	NA	TGTGCCAGCAGTCAAACTAGCGGGGCCTACAATGAGCAGTTCTTC	CASSQTSGAYNEQFF
TRBV6-6	15	TRBJ2-7	TRBD1	few	TGTGCCAGCAGTTACCCGGGACAGGGAAAAAGCGAGCAGTACTTC	CASSYPGQGKSEQYF
TRBV9	14	TRBJ1-2	NA	NA	TGTGCCAGCAGCGCTACAAAAGGGGACTATGGCTACACCTTC	CASSATKGDYGYTF
TRBV15	19	TRBJ2-3	TRBD1	NA	TGTGCCACCAGCAGACAAAGGCGGGACAGGAGCCCTAGCACAGATACGCAGTATTTT	CATSRQRRDRSPSTDTQYF
TRBV18	13	TRBJ1-4	NA	NA	TGTGCCAGCGGAACGGGGGGGACTGAAAAACTGTTTTTT	CASGTGGTEKLFF
TRBV28	16	TRBJ1-3	TRBD1	NA	TGTGCCAGCAGTCCTAGGGGGCAAGGGGGCCGGACCACCATATATTTT	CASSPRGQGGRTTIYF
TRBV6-1	17	TRBJ2-7	TRBD2	NA	TGTGCCAGCAGTGTGGGGCTAGCGGGAGGAAGATCCTACGAGCAGTACTTC	CASSVGLAGGRSYEQYF
TRBV5-1	16	TRBJ2-1	TRBD2	NA	TGCGCCAGCAGCCCATCGACTAGCGGGAGTCTGGATGAGCAGTTCTTC	CASSPSTSGSLDEQFF
TRBV10-3	14	TRBJ2-1	TRBD2	NA	TGTGCCATCGGTACGCGGGGGGCGGGGAATGAGCAGTTCTTC	CAIGTRGAGNEQFF
TRBV5-4	17	TRBJ2-3	TRBD2	few	TGTGCCAGCAGCGACCCGACTAGCGGGTGGAACACAGATACGCAGTATTTT	CASSDPTSGWNTDTQYF
TRBV28	15	TRBJ1-4	NA	NA	TGTGCCAGCAGCCCGCCGGTTGAGAGTTGGGAAAAACTGTTTTTT	CASSPPVESWEKLFF
TRBV5-4	15	TRBJ2-1	NA	NA	TGTGCCAGCAGCCCAAAAGGGGGGGCCGACAATGAGCAGTTCTTC	CASSPKGGADNEQFF
TRBV7-9	17	TRBJ2-3	TRBD2	NA	TGTGCCAGCAGCTCCCCAGATGAGCGGGGGGGCTCAGATACGCAGTATTTT	CASSSPDERGGSDTQYF
TRBV2	15	TRBJ1-6	TRBD1	NA	TGTGCCAGCAGTCGGGAGGGGGCCATTGGTTCACCCCTCCACTTT	CASSREGAIGSPLHF
TRBV27	13	TRBJ2-7	NA	NA	TGTGCCAGCAGTTTCTCCGCTAGTTACGAGCAGTACTTC	CASSFSASYEQYF
TRBV10-3	13	TRBJ1-1	NA	NA	TGTGCCACCCGACAGCGTATGAACACTGAAGCTTTCTTT	CATRQRMNTEAFF
TRBV10-3	11	TRBJ2-1	TRBD2	NA	TGTGCCATCAGGGGGGGGGACGAGCAGTTCTTC	CAIRGGDEQFF
TRBV20-1	11	TRBJ2-4	NA	NA	TGCAGTGCTCTCTCCGGGACTCGACAGTACTTC	CSALSGTRQYF
TRBV7-2	16	TRBJ2-3	TRBD2	many	TGTGCCAGCAGCGCCCGGACTAGCGGGCGCACAGATACGCAGTATTTT	CASSARTSGRTDTQYF
TRBV12-5	19	TRBJ1-5	NA	NA	TGTGCTAGTGGTTTAGACATCCGGGACGGGGGGGTCAGCAATCAGCCCCAGCATTTT	CASGLDIRDGGVSNQPQHF
TRBV19	19	TRBJ2-2	TRBD2	NA	TGTGCCAGTAGTATCCATCCCGGACTAGCGGGAGAAATTACCGGGGAGCTGTTTTTT	CASSIHPGLAGEITGELFF
TRBV19	14	TRBJ2-7	NA	NA	TGTGCCAGTAGTCCCGCCAGCGCCTCCTACGAGCAGTACTTC	CASSPASASYEQYF
TRBV27	17	TRBJ2-3	TRBD1	NA	TGTGCCAGCAGTGGGGCCTGGGGGACAGCCCAGTCAGATACGCAGTATTTT	CASSGAWGTAQSDTQYF
TRBV28	16	TRBJ1-6	TRBD1	NA	TGTGCCAGCAGACGGGACAGGCGGTCCTATAATTCACCCCTCCACTTT	CASRRDRRSYNSPLHF
TRBV18	15	TRBJ2-5	TRBD2	NA	TGTGCCAGCTCACCAGGGACTAGCGGGAGAGAGACCCAGTACTTC	CASSPGTSGRETQYF
TRBV12-3/TRBV12-4	13	TRBJ2-1	NA	NA	TGTGCCAGCAGTTTGTCTACGTATTCTGAGCAGTTCTTC	CASSLSTYSEQFF
TRBV10-3	17	TRBJ2-3	TRBD1	NA	TGTGCCATCAGGATCGCCCCAGGGGGCCTGGCCACAGATACGCAGTATTTT	CAIRIAPGGLATDTQYF
TRBV2	14	TRBJ2-5	TRBD2	NA	TGTGCCAGCAAGGCAACTAGCGGCCAAGAGACCCAGTACTTC	CASKATSGQETQYF
TRBV7-3	14	TRBJ2-3	NA	NA	TGTGCCAGCAGCTTAATGTCTAGTGCCGATACGCAGTATTTT	CASSLMSSADTQYF
TRBV5-1	15	TRBJ1-6	NA	NA	TGCGCCAGCAGCCCCACAAGGGGGTATAATTCACCCCTCCACTTT	CASSPTRGYNSPLHF
TRBV11-1	15	TRBJ1-4	NA	NA	TGTGCCAGCAGCTTAGCGGGCAGGGATAATGAAAAACTGTTTTTT	CASSLAGRDNEKLFF
TRBV5-1	14	TRBJ1-1	NA	NA	TGCGCCAGCAGCCCCTGGGCCTCGAACACTGAAGCTTTCTTT	CASSPWASNTEAFF
TRBV18	16	TRBJ2-1	TRBD2	NA	TGTGCCAGCTCACCAGGAGGGACTAGCGGGGACAATGAGCAGTTCTTC	CASSPGGTSGDNEQFF
TRBV15	14	TRBJ2-1	TRBD2	NA	TGTGCCACCAGCAGAGGGACTAGCGGCAATGAGCAGTTCTTC	CATSRGTSGNEQFF
TRBV6-2/TRBV6-3	16	TRBJ1-5	TRBD1	NA	TGTGCCAGCAGTACTTGGACAGGAGGCAGCAATCAGCCCCAGCATTTT	CASSTWTGGSNQPQHF
TRBV24-1	13	TRBJ1-1	TRBD1	NA	TGTGCCACAAGGGACAGCATGAACACTGAAGCTTTCTTT	CATRDSMNTEAFF
TRBV4-1	16	TRBJ1-2	TRBD1	NA	TGCGCCAGCAGCCAGACACCGGGACAGGATAACTATGGCTACACCTTC	CASSQTPGQDNYGYTF
TRBV7-9	15	TRBJ2-3	NA	NA	TGTGCCAGCAGCTTAGCGGGGAGCGCTACAGATACGCAGTATTTT	CASSLAGSATDTQYF
TRBV6-2/TRBV6-3	16	TRBJ1-1	NA	few	TGTGCCAGCAGTTACAGCTACAGGGTTCCGACCACTGAAGCTTTCTTT	CASSYSYRVPTTEAFF